This TCR beta chain was sequenced during a study of T cells in Graves' hyperthyroidism and ophthalmopathy. Those patients with uncontrolled infection, other autoimmune disease, pregnancy or lactation were excluded. Study-wide results and limits: Blood also carried most thyroid clonotypes expanded above 0.001.

Concerning this clonotype: Its specificity is unknown.

V lost 5 bases and J lost 9; bases outside the gene matches: 6. CDR3 size: 13 residues. The V gene's germline CDR1 is MNHEY and CDR2 SMNVEV (reference sequence). TCR beta CDR3 regions were amplified from RNA. Using the HTBI primer set, a first-round RT-PCR was run on the TCR CDR3. TCRdb called the multiplex PCR reads again in MiXCR, with one record for every CDR3 protein. The sample consists of approximately 400,000 distinct CDR3 sequences, around 14% of them appearing once. The sequenced sample consisted of blood. The source is a woman in her sixties or seventies with Graves' hyperthyroidism. The rearrangement links TRBV27 to TRBJ2-1; 8 bases are shared with TRBD2. The CDR3 DNA reads TGTGCCAGCAGTCTCGGACTAGCAAGTGAGCAGTTCTTC. Residues: CASSLGLASEQFF.